Following are 20 T cell receptor beta chains from one sample sequenced in a study of tumor-infiltrating lymphocytes in primary liver carcinoma. Both RNA and DNA were isolated together from around 18-30 mg of bulk tissue that had not been sorted. With a constant-region primer, TCR beta cDNA was made from approximately 520 ng of total RNA. Three nested multiplex PCR rounds of slightly modified ARM-PCR generated TCR beta libraries. Investigators reported that the first two PCR rounds, at roughly 10 cycles each, used TRBV1-TRBV30 forward primers with a C-beta reverse primer. From the multiplex PCR reads, TCRdb called clonotypes with MiXCR, one entry per CDR3 protein. Counted here are some 190,000 distinct CDR3 sequences, 70% to 90% occurring once; the ten biggest clones make up around 18%. Sequencing was performed on tumor tissue from primary liver carcinoma. The receptor source for this set is a man aged 35-49 years with primary liver carcinoma and hepatitis B virus infection.

A word on this clonotype: The junction does not match germline at one end; this may be a read error. The chain uses TRBV11-2 and TRBJ2-7; 9 nucleotides align to TRBD2. CDR1 and CDR2 (germline): SGHAT, FQNNGV. The CDR3 sequence is 17 residues long. The CDR3 loop is CPSRQGLARGWSYEQYF. The CDR3 DNA sequence: TGTCCCAGCAGACAAGGACTAGCGAGAGGATGGTCCTACGAGCAGTACTTC.

The CDR3 spells CASSSYGLVGDQETQYF. CDR3 bases: TGCGCCAGCAGCTCCTACGGACTAGTGGGAGACCAAGAGACCCAGTACTTC. The chain employs TRBV5-1 and TRBJ2-5; the match to TRBD2 covers 7 bases. Germline V CDR1 and CDR2: SGHRS, YFSETQ. The CDR3 is 17 amino acids. V dropped 3 bases and J dropped 0; count of bases not matched to a gene: 11.

As regards this clonotype: An end of the junction differs from the germline gene, which may be a read error. The DNA of the CDR3 is TGCGCCAGCAACCAAGATAAGGGAACGAACACCGGGAAGCTGTTTTTT. It is translated as CASNQDKGTNTGKLFF. The chain combines TRBV4-3 with TRBJ2-2, with a possible D match to TRBD2 (5 bases). This CDR3 spans 16 amino acids. Germline CDR1 is LGHNA and CDR2 is YSLEER.

On this clonotype itself: Relative to the germline gene, one junction end is altered; a read error may explain this. The V and J genes are TRBV11-2 and TRBJ2-1, with 7 bases matching TRBD2. The germline V gene encodes CDR1 SGHAT and CDR2 FQNNGV. The CDR3 consists of 15 residues. The CDR3 loop is CVSNFSGLLDNEQFF. CDR3 DNA sequence: TGTGTCAGCAACTTTAGCGGGCTACTCGACAATGAGCAGTTCTTC.

Comments on this clonotype: One end of the junction varies from germline; a read error may be responsible. J is TRBJ2-3 and V is TRBV11-2; no firm D call. The CDR3 runs 12 residues. Germline CDR1 and CDR2: SGHAT and FQNNGV. CDR3 amino acids: CASSADRITQFF. The CDR3 DNA is TGTGCCAGCAGCGCTGATCGGATTACGCAGTTTTTT.

Concerning this clonotype itself: Germline is not matched at one junction end, which may reflect a read error. The V call is TRBV28, the J call TRBJ1-5, with D uncertain. The germline gives CDR1 MDHEN, CDR2 SYDVKM. The CDR3 is 15 amino acids. As DNA, the CDR3 is TGTGCCAGCAGTCCACCAGGACTTAGCAATCAGTCCCAGCATTTT. Translation gives CASSPPGLSNQSQHF.

Only one count was recorded for this clonotype. Its ends do not fully match the called genes, so a read error is possible. The chain has TRBV6-5 and TRBJ1-4; D not certain. Germline V gives CDR1 MNHEY, CDR2 SVGAGI. This CDR3 has 14 residues. The CDR3 DNA sequence: TGTGCCAACAGAATGATTGCAACTAATGAAAAATTGTTATTT. It is translated as CANRMIATNEKLLF.

Of note for this clonotype: The junction departs from germline at one end; a sequencing error may be responsible. V is TRBV6-6 and J is TRBJ2-5; D could derive from TRBD1 or TRBD2 (5 bases each). Germline CDR1 is MNHNY and CDR2 is SVGAGI (reference sequence). The CDR3 runs 15 residues. The CDR3 reads CASRGTWGFGETQNF. The CDR3 nucleotides are TGTGCCAGCAGGGGTACATGGGGCTTCGGGGAGACCCAGAACTTC.

As concerns this clonotype: The conserved final phenylalanine or tryptophan is absent from the CDR3, which likely points to a read error. The chain recombines TRBV28 with TRBJ1-1; no clear D. The germline V gene encodes CDR1 MDHEN and CDR2 SYDVKM. This CDR3 is built from 14 residues. V was trimmed by 7 bases and J by 3 bases, leaving 15 bases between them. The CDR3 is CASNPRTDYTEAFI. DNA for the CDR3: TGTGCCAGCAATCCCCGGACGGACTACACTGAAGCTTTCATT.

With regard to this clonotype: The CDR3 ends on some other residue instead of the conserved phenylalanine or tryptophan, so this is likely a read error. The CDR3 protein is CACSDNGRFTDTQYY. CDR3 bases: TGTGCCTGCAGCGATAACGGGAGATTTACAGATACGCAGTATTAT. This chain uses TRBV11-2 with TRBJ2-3, with D possibly matching TRBD2 (6 bases). The CDR3 loop spans 15 amino acids. The germline V gene has CDR1 SGHAT and CDR2 FQNNGV.

The V gene is TRBV11-1, the J gene TRBJ1-6; D is ambiguous. The germline V gene has CDR1 SGHAT and CDR2 FQDESV (reference sequence). The CDR3 is 13 amino acids. V dropped 8 bases and J dropped 11 bases, with 16 bases sitting between them. The CDR3 loop reads CASGLTLVPPLHF. For the CDR3, the DNA is TGTGCCAGCGGCCTGACACTGGTTCCACCCCTCCACTTT.

Concerning this clonotype itself: The missing conserved phenylalanine or tryptophan at the end of this CDR3 makes a read error likely. The rearrangement links TRBV6-6 to TRBJ2-3, with TRBD2 identical over 12 bases. Germline V gene data show CDR1 as MNHNY and CDR2 as SVGAGI (reference sequence). CDR3 length: 15 residues. The CDR3 loop reads CAISLTSGSADTQYL. CDR3 bases: TGTGCCATCAGTTTGACTAGCGGGAGTGCAGATACGCAGTATCTT.

Regarding this clonotype: At one end, the junction sequence differs from germline, possibly due to a read error. This sequence joins TRBV7-9 and TRBJ2-1, with TRBD2 matching 9 bases. There are 17 residues in the CDR3. Looked up from germline, CDR1 is SEHNR and CDR2 is FQNEAQ (reference sequence). CDR3 sequence reads: CTSSPLLRAGGYNEQFF. DNA of the CDR3: TGTACCAGCAGCCCTCTTTTAAGAGCGGGAGGATACAATGAGCAGTTCTTC. Full variable domain (outside the CDR3, taken from reference TRBV7-9 and TRBJ2-1): DTGVSQNPRHKITKRGQNVTFRCDPISEHNRLYWYRQTLGQGPEFLTYFQNEAQLEKSRLLSDRFSAERPKGSFSTLEIQRTEQGDSAMYLCTSSPLLRAGGYNEQFFGPGTRLTVL.

The chain joins TRBV10-2 to TRBJ2-7; TRBD1 is a possible D gene (5 bases). Germline CDR1 WSHSY, CDR2 SAAADI. Trimming removed 3 bases from V and 4 bases from J, with 16 bases in between. This CDR3 spans 15 amino acids. Here the CDR3 DNA reads TGCGCCAGCAGTGACCCGAGACAGAGCTTATACGAGCAGTACTTC. It specifies CASSDPRQSLYEQYF.

In the case of this clonotype: The junction departs from germline at one end; a sequencing error may be responsible. CDR3 region: CASSTGLEGNGQFF. CDR3 in DNA: TGTGCCAGCAGCACGGGACTAGAGGGCAATGGGCAGTTCTTC. The chain couples TRBV6-6 to TRBJ2-1, with TRBD2 matching 8 bases. This CDR3 is built from 14 residues. CDR1 and CDR2 from the germline V gene are MNHNY and SVGAGI (reference sequence).

As concerns this clonotype: One junction end does not reproduce the germline sequence, and a read error may be involved. The rearrangement links TRBV11-1 to TRBJ2-3; no reliable D call. The germline CDR1 and CDR2 sequences are SGHAT and FQDESV (reference sequence). This CDR3 region has 13 residues. The CDR3 region is CASSSIGRDTQYF. CDR3 nucleotides: TGTGCCAGTAGCTCTATTGGTAGAGATACGCAGTATTTT.

Details on this clonotype: A read error may produce the germline difference seen at one junction end. The chain employs TRBV7-9 and TRBJ2-7, with a possible D match to TRBD1 (6 bases). The CDR3 has 16 residues. Germline loops: CDR1 SEHNR, CDR2 FQNEAQ (reference sequence). The CDR3: CVSTLAGVWGNYEQYF. The CDR3 nucleotides are TGTGTCAGCACTTTAGCAGGGGTATGGGGGAACTACGAGCAGTACTTC. Looking up the rest from reference TRBV7-9 and TRBJ2-7 gives the full variable domain: DTGVSQNPRHKITKRGQNVTFRCDPISEHNRLYWYRQTLGQGPEFLTYFQNEAQLEKSRLLSDRFSAERPKGSFSTLEIQRTEQGDSAMYLCVSTLAGVWGNYEQYFGPGTRLTVT.

This chain links TRBV28 with TRBJ1-1; D uncertain. Germline assignment: CDR1 MDHEN and CDR2 SYDVKM. V lost 2 bases and J lost 10, with 17 bases in between. CDR3 size: 14 residues. In DNA form, the CDR3 reads TGTGCCAGCAGTTTAACCGGAGGTGTGAAAATAGCTTTCTTT. It codes for CASSLTGGVKIAFF. Complete variable domain (other parts from reference TRBV28 and TRBJ1-1): DVKVTQSSRYLVKRTGEKVFLECVQDMDHENMFWYRQDPGLGLRLIYFSYDVKMKEKGDIPEGYSVSREKKERFSLILESASTNQTSMYLCASSLTGGVKIAFFGQGTRLTVV.

With respect to this clonotype: A junction end diverges from the germline sequence, so it may reflect a read error. V is TRBV5-4 and J is TRBJ2-7; D perhaps matches TRBD2 (5 bases). CDR1 and CDR2 from the germline V gene are SGHNT and YYREEE (reference sequence). There are 14 residues in the CDR3. The CDR3 is CANSEADCAPEQYF. The CDR3 DNA reads as TGTGCCAACAGCGAGGCGGACTGTGCCCCCGAGCAGTACTTC.

As regards this clonotype: The CDR3 carries no conserved terminal phenylalanine or tryptophan, so it likely arises from a read error. Here the CDR3 reads CSGGTRAANTGELFS. CDR3 DNA sequence: TGCAGCGGGGGGACTAGAGCGGCGAACACCGGGGAGCTGTTTTCT. This chain uses TRBV29-1 with TRBJ2-2; 8 bases are shared with TRBD2. Germline V gene sequence: CDR1 SQVTM, CDR2 ANQGSEA. This CDR3 region has 15 residues. With V trimmed by 7 bases and J by 0 bases, 7 bases remained unmatched.